The subject of this entry is one T cell receptor (beta chain). The data were produced by immunoSEQ multiplex PCR, yet TCRdb's version contains in-frame clones alone and is incomplete. The sample consists of more than 150,000 clones, 80% to 90% of them appearing once. The entry originates in a study of blood T cell repertoires in COVID-19. Study-level information: The analysed material was cDNA or gDNA that came from T cells, B-cell-depleted T cells, or PBMCs.

Trimming removed 5 bases from V and 3 bases from J; junction bases left unmatched: 8. The CDR3 is made up of 16 amino acids. CDR1 is SGHTA, CDR2 FQGNSA, per germline. The chain uses TRBV7-2 and TRBJ1-5, with TRBD1 identical over 9 bases. The sequenced sample was peripheral blood. This sequence was found in a man between 40 and 49 years old with active or convalescent COVID-19. The CDR3 bases are TGTGCCAGCAGCCCACGGACAGGGGTGAACAATCAGCCCCAGCATTTT. The encoded protein is CASSPRTGVNNQPQHF.